These 8 T cell receptor beta chains share one sample of origin, sequenced in a study of T cell responses to AZD1222 COVID-19 vaccine. TCRdb keeps only in-frame clones here, not all; method: immunoSEQ multiplex PCR. The sample has tens of thousands of clones, about nine tenths seen once. Sequences were derived from peripheral blood, sampled on day 0 of AZD1222 vaccination. The receptors shown here come from an adult in good health.

This chain uses TRBV7-3 with TRBJ2-7; tentatively, D is TRBD1 (6 bases). The V and J ends lost 2 bases and 5 bases respectively, with 16 bases between them. The germline V gene encodes CDR1 SGHTA and CDR2 FQGTGA. This CDR3 spans 15 amino acids. CDR3 sequence: CASSLGGKGGDEQYF. CDR3 DNA: TGTGCCAGCAGCTTAGGGGGCAAGGGTGGCGACGAGCAGTACTTC.

The rearrangement links TRBV5-1 to TRBJ1-2, with a weak D call TRBD1 (5 bases). Trimming removed 4 bases at V and 4 bases at J, with 14 bases between. Germline loops: CDR1 SGHRS, CDR2 YFSETQ. This CDR3 comprises 14 residues. As DNA, the CDR3 is TGCGCCAGCAGCGATGGCAGGGCGAGCTATGGCTACACCTTC. As protein: CASSDGRASYGYTF.

The chain uses TRBV3-1 (or the pseudogene TRBV3-2) and TRBJ1-3, with unresolved D. V lost 0 bases, J lost 5 bases, and 11 bases lay in between. Looked up from germline, CDR1 is LGHDT and CDR2 is YNNKEL (reference sequence). The CDR3 sequence is 15 residues long. CDR3: CASSQDVAARNTIYF. The CDR3 DNA follows: TGTGCCAGCAGCCAAGATGTGGCAGCACGAAACACCATATATTTT.

The V gene is TRBV6-5, the J gene TRBJ1-2, with D hard to call. V dropped 2 bases and J dropped 8 bases, with 18 bases sitting between them. CDR1 MNHEY and CDR2 SVGAGI come from the germline V gene. The CDR3 runs 15 residues. CDR3 protein: CASSYGEETAQGYTF. CDR3 sequence (DNA): TGTGCCAGCAGTTACGGCGAGGAAACAGCTCAGGGCTACACCTTC.

CDR3 sequence: CASSSTSGGWGEQFF. In DNA form, the CDR3 reads TGTGCCAGCAGCTCGACTAGCGGGGGGTGGGGTGAGCAGTTCTTC. The V call is TRBV7-6, the J call TRBJ2-1; TRBD2 agrees at 13 bases. Per the germline V gene, CDR1 is SGHVS and CDR2 is FNYEAQ. V was clipped by 4 bases and J by 9 bases; unmatched bases: 6. The CDR3 totals 15 residues.

This chain links TRBV6-2 or TRBV6-3 with TRBJ1-4; TRBD1 is a possible D gene (6 bases). The V end was cut by 2 bases, the J end by 6 bases, with 13 bases between. Germline V CDR1 and CDR2: MNHEY, SVGEGT. This CDR3 region has 15 residues. The CDR3 spells CASSYVGGSYEKLFF. CDR3 sequence (DNA): TGTGCCAGCAGTTACGTCGGGGGCTCCTATGAAAAACTGTTTTTT.

The V gene is TRBV5-1, the J gene TRBJ2-1; 7 bases fit TRBD2. Germline V gene data show CDR1 as SGHRS and CDR2 as YFSETQ. The CDR3 loop spans 16 amino acids. Trimming removed 0 bases from V and 4 bases from J; junction bases left unmatched: 7. DNA of the CDR3: TGCGCCAGCAGCTTGGGGGCGGGAGCTTCTTACAATGAGCAGTTCTTC. Translation: CASSLGAGASYNEQFF.

The genes are TRBV5-1 and TRBJ1-2; unclear D gene. The V gene lost 4 bases and the J gene lost 1 base, with 8 bases spanning the gap. Germline V CDR1 and CDR2: SGHRS, YFSETQ. The CDR3 runs 13 residues. The CDR3 DNA reads TGCGCCAGCAGCGAGGACCGTAACTATGGCTACACCTTC. This encodes CASSEDRNYGYTF.